The 17 T cell receptor beta chains presented below share a single source sample, sequenced in a study of blood T cell repertoires in COVID-19. Clones were sequenced by immunoSEQ multiplex PCR, and TCRdb holds only the in-frame ones, with some missing. The data hold 180,000 or so clones, with under 90% observed a single time. The sequencing input was peripheral blood. The origin of the receptors is a person between 70 and 80 years old with COVID-19, enrolled during active disease.

The rearrangement uses TRBV9 and TRBJ2-1; D is perhaps TRBD2 (6 bases). Germline V gene lookup returns CDR1 SGDLS and CDR2 YYNGEE. V gave up 4 bases and J gave up 2 bases, with 10 bases separating them. The CDR3 loop spans 14 amino acids. The CDR3 DNA follows: TGTGCCAGCAGCTCGGAGGGGACCTACAATGAGCAGTTCTTC. Its translation is CASSSEGTYNEQFF.

The V call is TRBV6-4, the J call TRBJ1-2; D not resolved. Germline V CDR1 and CDR2: MRHNA, SNTAGT. The V and J ends lost 1 base and 9 bases respectively, with 15 bases between them. This CDR3 region has 14 residues. For the CDR3, the DNA is TGTGCCAGCAGTGACTTTCCCTCCCTAGGCCGCTACACCTTC. Amino acid sequence: CASSDFPSLGRYTF.

V gene TRBV6-6 combines with J gene TRBJ1-2; 8 positions agree with TRBD1. With 5 bases clipped from V and 6 bases from J, the junction kept 17 bases outside the gene matches. This CDR3 has 17 amino acids. Germline assignment: CDR1 MNHNY and CDR2 SVGAGI (reference sequence). CDR3 region: CASSPQTGVPPKNGYTF. CDR3 DNA sequence: TGTGCCAGCAGTCCACAGACAGGGGTACCCCCTAAGAATGGCTACACCTTC.

The chain couples TRBV6-6 to TRBJ2-7, with TRBD1 matching over 9 bases. V dropped 4 bases and J dropped 6; count of bases not matched to a gene: 13. Germline lookup yields CDR1 MNHNY and CDR2 SVGAGI (reference sequence). CDR3 length: 16 amino acids. CDR3 residues: CASSLRQGQGVVEQYF. In DNA form, the CDR3 reads TGTGCCAGCAGTTTGAGACAGGGACAGGGCGTGGTCGAGCAGTACTTC.

V is TRBV30 and J is TRBJ1-3; the D gene is possibly TRBD1 (6 bases). Deletions cut 0 bases from V and 0 bases from J, with 12 bases between. The CDR3 runs to 16 residues. The germline V gene encodes CDR1 GTSNPN and CDR2 SVGIG (reference sequence). The chain's CDR3 is CAWSVLGQSSGNTIYF. Written as DNA, the CDR3 is TGTGCCTGGAGTGTATTAGGACAGTCCTCTGGAAACACCATATATTTT.

The chain combines TRBV5-5 with TRBJ2-3, with a weak D call TRBD1 (6 bases). This CDR3 is built from 14 residues. Germline loops: CDR1 SGHKS, CDR2 YYEKEE (reference sequence). V was cut by 7 bases and J by 2 bases, with 14 bases left in between. The CDR3 spells CASGSGVPTDTQYF. The CDR3, as DNA: TGTGCCAGCGGGTCAGGGGTTCCCACAGATACGCAGTATTTT.

The rearrangement uses TRBV7-2 and TRBJ1-1, with D tentatively TRBD1 (6 bases). V dropped 0 bases and J dropped 2 bases, with 13 bases sitting between them. Germline values: CDR1 SGHTA, CDR2 FQGNSA. The CDR3 runs to 16 residues. As DNA, the CDR3 is TGTGCCAGCAGCTTAGCCGGGGGGGCGACTAACACTGAAGCTTTCTTT. This translates into CASSLAGGATNTEAFF. Full variable domain (remainder filled in from reference TRBV7-2 and TRBJ1-1): GAGVSQSPSNKVTEKGKDVELRCDPISGHTALYWYRQSLGQGLEFLIYFQGNSAPDKSGLPSDRFSAERTGGSVSTLTIQRTQQEDSAVYLCASSLAGGATNTEAFFGQGTRLTVV.

This clone was seen a single time. The rearrangement uses TRBV10-3 and TRBJ1-5, with TRBD1 as a possible D gene (5 bases). Germline loops: CDR1 ENHRY, CDR2 SYGVKD. With 11 bases removed from V and 2 bases from J, the gap between germline ends came to 10 bases. CDR3 size: 12 residues. This CDR3 reads CAARDGNQPQHF. As DNA, the CDR3 is TGTGCCGCGCGGGACGGCAATCAGCCCCAGCATTTT.

The J gene is TRBJ1-5, the V gene TRBV28; D gene uncertain. Germline V CDR1 and CDR2: MDHEN, SYDVKM. V lost 6 bases and J lost 6, with 15 bases in between. The CDR3 is 14 residues long. The CDR3 DNA is TGTGCCAGCAGGCCCGGGTCGGTCGGTCAGCCCCAGCATTTT. It encodes CASRPGSVGQPQHF.

The gene calls are TRBV30 and TRBJ1-2; D may be TRBD1 (6 bases). Per the germline V gene, CDR1 is GTSNPN and CDR2 is SVGIG (reference sequence). The V gene lost 3 bases and the J gene lost 4 bases, with 24 bases spanning the gap. CDR3 length: 17 amino acids. The CDR3: CAWSYTGHLLTLYGYTF. Written as DNA, the CDR3 is TGTGCCTGGAGCTATACGGGACACCTCTTAACCCTCTATGGCTACACCTTC.

The CDR3 loop reads CARETGTSGANVLTF. The CDR3 nucleotides read TGTGCCAGAGAGACCGGGACATCTGGGGCCAACGTCCTGACTTTC. J is TRBJ2-6 and V is TRBV2; D possibly corresponds to TRBD1 (6 bases). Trimming cost V 9 bases and J 1 base, with 13 bases left between them. The CDR3 contains 15 residues. The germline CDR1 and CDR2 sequences are SNHLY and FYNNEI.

CDR3 in amino acids: CASGAGGTDTQYF. In DNA, the CDR3 is TGTGCCAGCGGGGCGGGAGGCACAGATACGCAGTATTTT. The rearrangement uses TRBV28 and TRBJ2-3; 7 positions match TRBD2. CDR1 and CDR2 from the germline V gene are MDHEN and SYDVKM. V was clipped by 8 bases and J by 1 base; unmatched bases: 3. This CDR3 comprises 13 residues.

The genes are TRBV4-3 and TRBJ2-7, with a weak D call TRBD1 (6 bases). This CDR3 has 19 amino acids. Germline assignment: CDR1 LGHNA and CDR2 YSLEER. The ends were cut back, 0 bases at V and 2 bases at J, with 23 bases in the middle. CDR3 in DNA: TGCGCCAGCAGCCAAGATCTTGGGGGCCACCGTCTCTTGACCTACGAGCAGTACTTC. Protein sequence: CASSQDLGGHRLLTYEQYF.

The chain combines TRBV27 with TRBJ1-2; no firm D call. Germline CDR1 is MNHEY and CDR2 is SMNVEV (reference sequence). This CDR3 spans 15 amino acids. V was shortened by 3 bases and J by 0 bases, with 11 bases between the two germline ends. The CDR3 sequence is CASSFGVQANYGYTF. DNA of the CDR3: TGTGCCAGCAGTTTCGGGGTACAAGCTAACTATGGCTACACCTTC.

CDR3 in amino acids: CASSSGFSEAFF. The DNA of the CDR3 is TGTGCCAGCAGCTCGGGATTCTCTGAAGCTTTCTTT. This chain uses TRBV5-4 with TRBJ1-1; D is unresolved. The V and J ends lost 3 bases and 6 bases respectively, with 9 bases between them. This CDR3 has 12 amino acids. Per the germline V gene, CDR1 is SGHNT and CDR2 is YYREEE (reference sequence).

This clone was detected only a few times. The rearrangement joins TRBV9 to TRBJ2-5; 10 nucleotides agree with TRBD2. The CDR3 has 15 amino acids. The V gene's germline CDR1 is SGDLS and CDR2 YYNGEE. Trimming took 0 bases from V and 5 from J; bases not matched to a gene: 4. The CDR3 protein is CASSVEAGGPETQYF. The CDR3, as DNA: TGTGCCAGCAGCGTAGAAGCGGGGGGGCCGGAGACCCAGTACTTC.

The rearrangement uses TRBV2 and TRBJ1-1; D call uncertain. V was cut by 6 bases and J by 8 bases, with 10 bases left in between. CDR3 length: 11 amino acids. Germline V gives CDR1 SNHLY, CDR2 FYNNEI. The CDR3 bases are TGTGCCAGCAGGGGAGACGGGGAAGCTTTCTTT. This gives the protein CASRGDGEAFF.